The sample holds many counts of the clone carrying this T cell receptor beta chain. Its antigen is undetermined. CDR1 and CDR2 from the germline V gene are ENHRY and SYGVKD. The CDR3 has 15 amino acids. Trimming took 6 bases from V and 1 from J; bases not matched to a gene: 2. The entry originates in a study of T cells in Graves' hyperthyroidism and ophthalmopathy. The overall study: Before any treatment, at initial diagnosis, peripheral blood was collected. Regarding the study as a whole: Blood also showed most of the thyroid clonotypes that were expanded above 0.001.

RNA transcripts gave rise to amplified TCR beta CDR3 regions. HTBI primers were used for first-round RT-PCR of the TCR CDR3. Each CDR3 protein is one row after TCRdb ran MiXCR on the multiplex PCR reads. Among 660,000 or so distinct CDR3 sequences, about a fifth were seen once, and the ten largest hold 34%. A 10 ml volume of fresh peripheral blood provided the PBMCs. This clonotype originated in a young man with Graves' ophthalmopathy. The sample consisted of blood. The gene calls are TRBV10-3 and TRBJ2-1, with TRBD2 matching over 11 bases. CDR3 sequence: CAIRPSGRSYNEQFF. CDR3 sequence (DNA): TGTGCCATCAGGCCTAGCGGGAGGTCCTACAATGAGCAGTTCTTC.